Presented here are 2 T cell receptor beta chains from one specimen sequenced in a study of cytomegalovirus exposure and HLA in healthy donors. PCR primers comprised 60 Vbeta and 13 Jbeta primers. Using immunoSEQ multiplex PCR, the repertoire was profiled, and TCRdb retains in-frame clones only, with some absent. In the table there are some 190,000 clones, over 60% of which are singletons. Sequencing was performed on PBMCs. These receptor sequences come from a man aged 18 to 29 in good health and CMV-seronegative.

This clone occurred once. The chain links TRBV6-5 to TRBJ1-2; 7 nucleotides agree with TRBD1. V shed 5 bases, J shed 8 bases, and the junction held 5 bases outside the gene matches. The CDR3 totals 12 residues. Germline CDR1 MNHEY, CDR2 SVGAGI. The CDR3 sequence: CASSATGDGYTF. The CDR3 nucleotides read TGTGCCAGCAGTGCCACAGGGGACGGCTACACCTTC.

This chain uses TRBV13 with TRBJ1-1; no firm D call. Trimming removed 5 bases at V and 3 bases at J, with 10 bases between. Germline V gives CDR1 PRHDT, CDR2 FYEKMQ (reference sequence). The CDR3 is 13 residues long. In nucleotides, the CDR3 is TGTGCCAGCAGCCCCCTGGGCGACACTGAAGCTTTCTTT. Its protein is CASSPLGDTEAFF.